This T cell receptor beta chain was documented in a study of CD8+ T cells in alopecia areata. Losses at the gene ends were 6 bases for V and 5 bases for J; bases not matched to a gene: 4. The length of the CDR3 is 13 residues. Looked up from germline, CDR1 is LNHDA and CDR2 is SQIVND (reference sequence). This clone turned up a few times. The authors extracted RNA and reverse transcribed it into cDNA as the sequencing template. The repertoire was sequenced with immunoSEQ multiplex PCR; TCRdb's copy has only in-frame clones and lacks some. This table holds fewer than 250,000 clones, 50% to 60% found once.

Sequenced here: CD4+ T cells sorted from blood, sampled at week 0. This chain joins TRBV19 and TRBJ2-5; 9 bases line up with TRBD2. This TCR was recovered from a human donor with alopecia areata. The CDR3 nucleotides are TGTGCCAGTAGGAGAGGACTAGCGGAGACCCAGTACTTC. It encodes CASRRGLAETQYF. Filled out from reference TRBV19 and TRBJ2-5, the complete variable domain reads DGGITQSPKYLFRKEGQNVTLSCEQNLNHDAMYWYRQDPGQGLRLIYYSQIVNDFQKGDIAEGYSVSREKKESFPLTVTSAQKNPTAFYLCASRRGLAETQYFGPGTRLLVL.